Sequencing of this TCR beta chain was carried out in a study of patients and donors after allogeneic stem cell transplantation. The CDR3 consists of 15 residues. Per the germline V gene, CDR1 is DFQATT and CDR2 is SNEGSKA (reference sequence). Between the trimmed V and J ends, which lost 1 base and 3 bases, there was a span of 14 bases. The sample holds many counts of this clonotype. From the RT-PCR reads, TCRdb called clonotypes with MiXCR, one entry per CDR3 protein. The table shows fewer than 250,000 distinct CDR3 sequences, with roughly 14% occurring only once. V gene TRBV20-1 combines with J gene TRBJ2-3; weak D call: TRBD2 (7 bases). Sequenced: blood, either unsorted or a sorted T cell fraction (not recorded which). The TCR was taken from a human donor who was either an allogeneic HSCT recipient or a stem cell or donor lymphocyte infusion donor (not recorded which). It is not recorded whose cells these are; they may come from a transplant donor. The CDR3 DNA is TGCAGTGCTAGAGGAGACGGGGGGCAGACAGATACGCAGTATTTT. Translating it yields CSARGDGGQTDTQYF.